A selection of T cell receptor beta chains follows, all from one sample in a study of T-cell reconstitution after alpha-beta-depleted transplantation in children. TCRdb re-called the PCR reads through MiXCR, storing one row per CDR3 protein. The table lists about 250,000 distinct CDR3 sequences, about 24% of them singletons. This specimen consisted of PBMCs, mostly from graft donor cells, obtained 360 days after TCRalphabeta/CD19-depleted stem cell transplant. Every receptor here comes from a female patient aged 2-9 years who had a stem cell transplant for congenital amegakaryocytic thrombocytopenia, so the T cells may come from the graft donor. Each CDR3 is given with its conserved first and last residue. The D gene is left open where the match is weak.

-	14	TRBV12-3/TRBV12-4	CASSWGGGQETQYF
-	16	TRBV5-4	CASSSMHTGTAGELFF
TRBD2	15	TRBV25-1	CASSEWEGSGETQYF
TRBD2	15	TRBV15	CATSPLGGGVDTQYF
TRBD1	14	TRBV20-1	CSATQGGGFTEAFF
-	14	TRBV6-2/TRBV6-3	CASSLAQMNTEAFF
TRBD1	17	TRBV5-1	CASSSYYSRQGSYEQYF
TRBD2	17	TRBV11-2	CASSFPLGRGARDTQYF
-	11	TRBV11-2	CASSLTSRKFF
TRBD1	14	TRBV29-1	CSVTLGTGADIQYF
-	13	TRBV18	CASSTGQGETQYF
TRBD1	15	TRBV20-1	CSARVPGGAFGELFF
-	15	TRBV20-1	CSAHHSGSSYNEQFF
-	15	TRBV6-1	CASRGLGRIQETQYF
-	14	TRBV7-3	CASSIKGGSYEQYF
TRBD1	13	TRBV10-3	CAIRGTDNSPLHF
-	14	TRBV6-1	CASSALAGTYEQYF
-	15	TRBV6-5	CASSYKTGWPYEQYF
TRBD1	16	TRBV3-1	CASSLETGQVHNEQFF
-	15	TRBV20-1	CSASGEAGGTYEQYF
-	13	TRBV5-1	CASSYQGTGELFF
-	15	TRBV4-3	CASSQELTGAREQYF
-	14	TRBV20-1	CSASVGDINYEQYF
-	10	TRBV24-1	CANAGDTQYF
TRBD1	15	TRBV4-1	CASSQDSDRVYEQYF
-	17	TRBV29-1	CSVEGGADFQWIETQYF
-	14	TRBV15	CATSRGHSNQPQHF
-	14	TRBV20-1	CSARGLPSYNEQFF
TRBD1	15	TRBV7-2	CASSPQTGTAETQYF
-	17	TRBV28	CASSLEQGISVRYGYTF
-	14	TRBV5-1	CASSSRGLQETQYF
-	13	TRBV6-6	CAISTRENNEQFF
-	14	TRBV6-1	CASSQGRPTDTQYF
TRBD2	14	TRBV24-1	CATSDSAGWDEQFF
TRBD1	12	TRBV20-1	CSATDRAQPQHF
-	16	TRBV4-2	CASSQDTTDRYNEQFF
TRBD2	14	TRBV12-3/TRBV12-4	CASSRIGGTGELFF
TRBD1	14	TRBV5-1	CASSLWTGIYEQYF
-	18	TRBV6-4	CASSDAGGGGPPYNEQFF
-	14	TRBV20-1	CSASAPGRGNTIYF
TRBD1	16	TRBV10-3	CAISKNTGASYNEQFF
TRBD1	15	TRBV5-6	CASSLVSTGREEAFF
TRBD1	15	TRBV28	CASSPLRQGVKTQYF
-	17	TRBV15	CATSRDQFGAGGEKLFF
TRBD2	17	TRBV7-9	CASSSSYLAGGMDEQFF
TRBD2	18	TRBV4-1	CASSQGFGGGAGRYEQYF
-	14	TRBV4-2	CASSQEREFGEQFF
-	16	TRBV3-1	CASSQGPVPETGELFF